This TCR beta chain is drawn from a study of T-cell reconstitution after alpha-beta-depleted transplantation in children. Study results and caveats: Where some patients showed high TCRbeta diversity at day 60, it came from recipient T cells and thymic progenitors that had survived.

Unique molecular identifiers were built into the TCRbeta library. TCRdb reanalysed the PCR reads using MiXCR and keeps one entry per CDR3 protein. The sample includes 65,000 to 90,000 distinct CDR3 sequences, roughly a tenth of them seen just once. The CDR3 runs 14 residues. Trimming removed 5 bases from V and 7 bases from J; junction bases left unmatched: 9. Germline V gene data show CDR1 as MDHEN and CDR2 as SYDVKM. In this sample, this clonotype turned up many times. The antigen is not known. The chain joins TRBV28 to TRBJ2-7; 9 bases match TRBD1. This clonotype was obtained from a boy between 10 and 17 years old with acute myeloid leukemia, due to receive a stem cell transplant. Sequencing was performed on PBMCs, taken before TCRalphabeta/CD19-depleted stem cell transplant. The CDR3 DNA reads as TGTGCCAGCAGTCTCCCCGGGACAGGGTATGAGCAGTACTTC. Protein: CASSLPGTGYEQYF.